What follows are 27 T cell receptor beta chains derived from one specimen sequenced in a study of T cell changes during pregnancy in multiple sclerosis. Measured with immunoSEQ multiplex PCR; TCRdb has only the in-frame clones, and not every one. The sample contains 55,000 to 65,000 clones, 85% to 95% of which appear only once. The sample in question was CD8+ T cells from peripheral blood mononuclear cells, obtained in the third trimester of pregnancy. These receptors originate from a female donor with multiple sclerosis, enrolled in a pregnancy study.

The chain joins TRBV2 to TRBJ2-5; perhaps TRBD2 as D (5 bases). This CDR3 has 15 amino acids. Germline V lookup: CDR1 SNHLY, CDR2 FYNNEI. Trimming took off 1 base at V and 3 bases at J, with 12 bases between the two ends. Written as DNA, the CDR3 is TGTGCCAGCAGTGAAGAACTGGCGGGTGAAGAGACCCAGTACTTC. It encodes CASSEELAGEETQYF.

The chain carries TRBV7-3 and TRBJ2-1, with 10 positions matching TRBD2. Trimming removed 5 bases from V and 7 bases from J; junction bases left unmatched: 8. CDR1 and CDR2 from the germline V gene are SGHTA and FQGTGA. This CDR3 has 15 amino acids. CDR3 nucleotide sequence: TGTGCCAGCAGCCTCGCTAGCGGGAGTGGTAATGAGCAGTTCTTC. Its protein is CASSLASGSGNEQFF. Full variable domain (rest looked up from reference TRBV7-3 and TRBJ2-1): GAGVSQTPSNKVTEKGKYVELRCDPISGHTALYWYRQSLGQGPEFLIYFQGTGAADDSGLPNDRFFAVRPEGSVSTLKIQRTERGDSAVYLCASSLASGSGNEQFFGPGTRLTVL.

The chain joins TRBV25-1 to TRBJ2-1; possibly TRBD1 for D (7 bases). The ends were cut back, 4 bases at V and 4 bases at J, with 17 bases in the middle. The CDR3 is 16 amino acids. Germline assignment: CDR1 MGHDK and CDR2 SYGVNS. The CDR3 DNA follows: TGTGCCAGCAGTGCCGCGGGACAGCTTAGGTACAATGAGCAGTTCTTC. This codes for CASSAAGQLRYNEQFF.

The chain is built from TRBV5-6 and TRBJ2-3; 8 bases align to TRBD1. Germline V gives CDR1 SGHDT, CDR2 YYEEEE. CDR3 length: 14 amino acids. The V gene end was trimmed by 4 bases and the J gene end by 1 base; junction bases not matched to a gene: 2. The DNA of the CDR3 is TGTGCCAGCAGCCTGGACAGGGGCACAGATACGCAGTATTTT. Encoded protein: CASSLDRGTDTQYF.

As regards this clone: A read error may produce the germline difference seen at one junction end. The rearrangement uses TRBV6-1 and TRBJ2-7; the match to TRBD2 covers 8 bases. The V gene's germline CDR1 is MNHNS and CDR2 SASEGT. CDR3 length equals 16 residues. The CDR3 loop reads CASSEGAERELYEQYF. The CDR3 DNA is TGTGCCAGCAGCGAAGGGGCCGAGCGGGAGCTCTACGAGCAGTACTTC.

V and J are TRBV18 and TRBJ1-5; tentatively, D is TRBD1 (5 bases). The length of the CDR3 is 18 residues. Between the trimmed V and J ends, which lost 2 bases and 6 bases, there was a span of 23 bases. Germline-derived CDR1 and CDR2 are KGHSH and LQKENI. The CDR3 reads CASSPYRVFRGKAQPQHF. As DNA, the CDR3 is TGTGCCAGCTCACCATACAGAGTCTTTCGGGGGAAAGCTCAGCCCCAGCATTTT.

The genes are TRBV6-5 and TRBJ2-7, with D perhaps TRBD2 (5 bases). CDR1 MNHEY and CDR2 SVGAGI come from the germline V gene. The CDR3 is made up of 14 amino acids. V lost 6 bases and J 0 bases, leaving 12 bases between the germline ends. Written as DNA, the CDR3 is TGTGCCAGCAGGGCGGAGGTCGCCTCCTACGAGCAGTACTTC. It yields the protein CASRAEVASYEQYF.

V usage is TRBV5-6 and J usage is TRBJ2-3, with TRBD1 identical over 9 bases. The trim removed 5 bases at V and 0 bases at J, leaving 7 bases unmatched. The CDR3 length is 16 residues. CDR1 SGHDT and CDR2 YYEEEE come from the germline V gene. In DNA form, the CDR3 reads TGTGCCAGCAGGCCCACAGGGGGCCGAAGCACAGATACGCAGTATTTT. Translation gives CASRPTGGRSTDTQYF.

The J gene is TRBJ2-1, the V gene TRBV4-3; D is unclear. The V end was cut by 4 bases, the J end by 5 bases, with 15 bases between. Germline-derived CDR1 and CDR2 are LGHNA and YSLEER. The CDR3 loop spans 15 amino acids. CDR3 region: CASSPIISPNNEQFF. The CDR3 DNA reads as TGCGCCAGCAGCCCGATAATTAGCCCCAACAATGAGCAGTTCTTC.

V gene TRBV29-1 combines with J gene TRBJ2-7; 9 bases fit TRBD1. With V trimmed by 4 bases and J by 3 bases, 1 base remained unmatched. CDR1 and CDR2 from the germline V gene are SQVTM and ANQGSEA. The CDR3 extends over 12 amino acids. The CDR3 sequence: CSVVGQGYEQYF. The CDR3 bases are TGCAGCGTTGTGGGACAGGGCTACGAGCAGTACTTC.

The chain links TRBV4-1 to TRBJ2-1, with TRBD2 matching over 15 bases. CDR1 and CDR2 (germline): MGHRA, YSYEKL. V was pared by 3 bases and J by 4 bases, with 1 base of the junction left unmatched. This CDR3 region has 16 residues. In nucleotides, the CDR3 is TGCGCCAGCAGCCACGGACTAGCGGGAGGGTACAATGAGCAGTTCTTC. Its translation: CASSHGLAGGYNEQFF.

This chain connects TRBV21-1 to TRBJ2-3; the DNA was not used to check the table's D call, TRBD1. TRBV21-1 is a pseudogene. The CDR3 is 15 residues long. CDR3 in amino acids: CASSKAWDRADTQYF. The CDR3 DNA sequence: TGTGCCAGCAGCAAAGCGTGGGACAGGGCAGATACGCAGTATTTT.

CDR3 nucleotide sequence: TGTGCCAGCAGTTCAAGAGTCGATAGCTCCTACGAGCAGTACTTC. It specifies CASSSRVDSSYEQYF. The V and J genes are TRBV27 and TRBJ2-7; D is ambiguous. Germline V gene sequence: CDR1 MNHEY, CDR2 SMNVEV (reference sequence). The germline V and J ends were trimmed by 4 bases and 0 bases, with 13 bases remaining between them. The CDR3 runs 15 residues.

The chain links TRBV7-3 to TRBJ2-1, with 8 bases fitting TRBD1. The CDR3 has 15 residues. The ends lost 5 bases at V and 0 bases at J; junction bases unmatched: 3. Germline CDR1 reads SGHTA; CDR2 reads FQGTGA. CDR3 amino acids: CASSDRGGSYNEQFF. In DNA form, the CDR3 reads TGTGCCAGCAGCGACAGGGGAGGCTCCTACAATGAGCAGTTCTTC.

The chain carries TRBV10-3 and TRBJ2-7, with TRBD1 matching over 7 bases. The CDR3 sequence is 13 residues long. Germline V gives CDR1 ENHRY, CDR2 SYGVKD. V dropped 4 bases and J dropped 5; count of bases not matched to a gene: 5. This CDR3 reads CAISGDRVHEQYF. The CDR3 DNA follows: TGTGCCATCAGTGGAGACAGGGTCCACGAGCAGTACTTC.

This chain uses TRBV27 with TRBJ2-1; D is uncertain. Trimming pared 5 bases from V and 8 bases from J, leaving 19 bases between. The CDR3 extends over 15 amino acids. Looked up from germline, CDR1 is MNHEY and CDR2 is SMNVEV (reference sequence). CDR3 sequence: CASSLRLPSGDEQFF. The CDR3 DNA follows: TGTGCCAGCAGTCTCCGGCTACCTAGTGGCGATGAGCAGTTCTTC.

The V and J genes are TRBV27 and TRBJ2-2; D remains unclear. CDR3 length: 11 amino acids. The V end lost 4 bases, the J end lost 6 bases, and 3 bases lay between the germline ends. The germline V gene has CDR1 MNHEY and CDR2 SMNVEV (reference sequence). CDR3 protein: CASSSSGELFF. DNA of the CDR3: TGTGCCAGCAGTTCTTCCGGGGAGCTGTTTTTT.

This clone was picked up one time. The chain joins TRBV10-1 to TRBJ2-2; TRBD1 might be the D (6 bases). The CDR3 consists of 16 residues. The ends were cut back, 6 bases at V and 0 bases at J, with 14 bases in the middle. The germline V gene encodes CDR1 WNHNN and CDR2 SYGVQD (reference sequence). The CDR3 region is CASSVQRDTNTGELFF. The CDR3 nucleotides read TGCGCCAGCAGCGTACAACGGGACACGAACACCGGGGAGCTGTTTTTT.

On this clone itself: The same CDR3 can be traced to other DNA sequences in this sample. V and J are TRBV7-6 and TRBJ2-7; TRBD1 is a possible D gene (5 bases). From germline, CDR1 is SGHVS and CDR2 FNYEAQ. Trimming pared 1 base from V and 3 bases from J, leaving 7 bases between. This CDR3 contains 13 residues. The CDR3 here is CASSLGTGYEQYF. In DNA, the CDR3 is TGTGCCAGCAGCTTAGGAACAGGCTACGAGCAGTACTTC. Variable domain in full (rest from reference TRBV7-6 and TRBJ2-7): GAGVSQSPRYKVTKRGQDVALRCDPISGHVSLYWYRQALGQGPEFLTYFNYEAQQDKSGLPNDRFSAERPEGSISTLTIQRTEQRDSAMYRCASSLGTGYEQYFGPGTRLTVT.

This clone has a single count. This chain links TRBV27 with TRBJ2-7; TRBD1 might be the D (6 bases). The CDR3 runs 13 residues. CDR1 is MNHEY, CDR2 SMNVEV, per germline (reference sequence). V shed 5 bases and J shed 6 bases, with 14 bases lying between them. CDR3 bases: TGTGCCAGCAGTCCCCTCATGGGGGCCGAGCAGTACTTC. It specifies CASSPLMGAEQYF.

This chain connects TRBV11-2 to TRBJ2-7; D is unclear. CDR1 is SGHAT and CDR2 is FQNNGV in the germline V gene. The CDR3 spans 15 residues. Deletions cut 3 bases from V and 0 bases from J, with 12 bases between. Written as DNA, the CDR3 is TGTGCCAGCAGCTTTGGTTCAGGCCCCTCCTACGAGCAGTACTTC. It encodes CASSFGSGPSYEQYF. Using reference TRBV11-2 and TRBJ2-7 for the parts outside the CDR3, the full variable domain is EAGVAQSPRYKIIEKRQSVAFWCNPISGHATLYWYQQILGQGPKLLIQFQNNGVVDDSQLPKDRFSAERLKGVDSTLKIQPAKLEDSAVYLCASSFGSGPSYEQYFGPGTRLTVT.

The CDR3 spells CASSQGASGLQETQYF. The CDR3 DNA reads as TGCGCCAGCAGCCAGGGGGCTAGCGGGCTACAAGAGACCCAGTACTTC. The V gene is TRBV4-1, the J gene TRBJ2-5; 8 nucleotides line up with TRBD2. The CDR3 spans 16 residues. Unmatched junction bases numbered 8, after V lost 3 bases and J lost 2 bases. Germline V gene sequence: CDR1 MGHRA, CDR2 YSYEKL.

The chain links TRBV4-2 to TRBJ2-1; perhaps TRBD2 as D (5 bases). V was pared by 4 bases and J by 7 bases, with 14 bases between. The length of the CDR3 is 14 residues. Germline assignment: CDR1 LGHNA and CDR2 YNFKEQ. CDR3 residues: CASSPLRLLNEQFF. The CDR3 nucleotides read TGTGCCAGCAGCCCCCTACGACTACTAAATGAGCAGTTCTTC.

The chain's CDR3 is CASRPGQIHSYEQYF. The CDR3 bases are TGTGCCAGCAGGCCGGGACAAATCCACTCCTACGAGCAGTACTTC. The gene calls are TRBV6-4 and TRBJ2-7; possibly TRBD1 for D (6 bases). The CDR3 runs to 15 residues. Trimming removed 6 bases from V and 0 bases from J, with 15 bases in between. Germline loops: CDR1 MRHNA, CDR2 SNTAGT.

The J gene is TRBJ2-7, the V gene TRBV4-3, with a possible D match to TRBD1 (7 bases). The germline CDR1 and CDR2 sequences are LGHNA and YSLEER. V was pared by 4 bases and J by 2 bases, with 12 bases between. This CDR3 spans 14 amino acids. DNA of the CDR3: TGCGCCAGCAGCCTTACAGGGGAGGCCTACGAGCAGTACTTC. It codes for CASSLTGEAYEQYF.

In DNA form, the CDR3 reads TGTGCCAGCAGTTTAACCGGACAGGGAAGCGGGGAGCTGTTTTTT. Protein product: CASSLTGQGSGELFF. The gene calls are TRBV27 and TRBJ2-2, with TRBD1 matching over 8 bases. Trimming at V came to 2 bases and at J to 7 bases, leaving 6 bases not matched to a gene. The CDR3 spans 15 residues. Germline CDR1 and CDR2: MNHEY and SMNVEV (reference sequence).

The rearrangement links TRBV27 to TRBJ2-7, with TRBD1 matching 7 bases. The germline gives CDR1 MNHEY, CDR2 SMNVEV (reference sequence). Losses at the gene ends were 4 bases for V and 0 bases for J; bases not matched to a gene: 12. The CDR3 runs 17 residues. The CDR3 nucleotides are TGTGCCAGCAGTTCATCCGTAGGGACAGACCTCTCCTACGAGCAGTACTTC. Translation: CASSSSVGTDLSYEQYF.